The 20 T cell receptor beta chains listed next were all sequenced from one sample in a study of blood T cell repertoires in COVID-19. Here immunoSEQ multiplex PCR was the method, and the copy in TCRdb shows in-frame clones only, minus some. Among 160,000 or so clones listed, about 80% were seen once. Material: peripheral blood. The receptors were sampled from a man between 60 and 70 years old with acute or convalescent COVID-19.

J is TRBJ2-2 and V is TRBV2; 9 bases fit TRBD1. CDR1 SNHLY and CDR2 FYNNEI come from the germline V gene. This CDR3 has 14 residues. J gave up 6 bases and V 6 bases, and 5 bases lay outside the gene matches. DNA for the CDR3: TGTGCCAGCAGGGGACAGGGTACGTCCGGGGAGCTGTTTTTT. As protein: CASRGQGTSGELFF. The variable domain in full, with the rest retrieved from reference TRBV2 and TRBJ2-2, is EPEVTQTPSHQVTQMGQEVILRCVPISNHLYFYWYRQILGQKVEFLVSFYNNEISEKSEIFDDQFSVERPDGSNFTLKIRSTKLEDSAMYFCASRGQGTSGELFFGEGSRLTVL.

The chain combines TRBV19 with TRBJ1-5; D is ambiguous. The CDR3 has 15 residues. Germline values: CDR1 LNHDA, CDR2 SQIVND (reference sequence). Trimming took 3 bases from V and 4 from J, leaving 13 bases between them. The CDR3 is CASSIEGGRNQPQHF. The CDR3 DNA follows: TGTGCCAGTAGTATTGAGGGAGGACGAAATCAGCCCCAGCATTTT.

As DNA, the CDR3 is TGTGCCAGCAGTCTAGCGGGGGGTTACAATGAGCAGTTCTTC. Amino acids: CASSLAGGYNEQFF. The chain is built from TRBV6-6 and TRBJ2-1, with 11 bases lining up with TRBD2. Per the germline V gene, CDR1 is MNHNY and CDR2 is SVGAGI (reference sequence). Losses at the gene ends were 5 bases for V and 4 bases for J; bases not matched to a gene: 1. The CDR3 spans 14 residues.

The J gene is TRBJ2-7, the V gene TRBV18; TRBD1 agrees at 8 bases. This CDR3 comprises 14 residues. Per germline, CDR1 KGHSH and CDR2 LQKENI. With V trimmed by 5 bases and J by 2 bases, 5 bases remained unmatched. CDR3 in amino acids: CASSTETGAYEQYF. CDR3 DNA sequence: TGTGCCAGCTCAACGGAGACAGGGGCCTACGAGCAGTACTTC.

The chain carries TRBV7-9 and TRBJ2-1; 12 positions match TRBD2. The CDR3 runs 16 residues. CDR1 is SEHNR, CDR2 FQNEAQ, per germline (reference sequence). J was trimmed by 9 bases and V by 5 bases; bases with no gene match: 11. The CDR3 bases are TGTGCCAGCAGCCGCATGACTAGCGGGAGTTTCAGTGAGCAGTTCTTC. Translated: CASSRMTSGSFSEQFF.

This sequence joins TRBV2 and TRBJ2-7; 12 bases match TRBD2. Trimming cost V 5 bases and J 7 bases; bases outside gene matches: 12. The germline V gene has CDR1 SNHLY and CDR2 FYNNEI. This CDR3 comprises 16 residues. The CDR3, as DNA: TGTGCCAGCAGTCGGGACACGGGACTAGCGGGTGGGGAGCAGTACTTC. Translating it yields CASSRDTGLAGGEQYF.

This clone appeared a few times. In nucleotides, the CDR3 is TGTGCCAGCAGCTCCCGACAGGGAGGAGGTGAGACCCAGTACTTC. Encoded protein: CASSSRQGGGETQYF. The chain combines TRBV9 with TRBJ2-5, with D perhaps matching TRBD1 (7 bases). Trimming took off 4 bases at V and 5 bases at J, with 18 bases between the two ends. The length of the CDR3 is 15 residues. Germline CDR1 and CDR2: SGDLS and YYNGEE.

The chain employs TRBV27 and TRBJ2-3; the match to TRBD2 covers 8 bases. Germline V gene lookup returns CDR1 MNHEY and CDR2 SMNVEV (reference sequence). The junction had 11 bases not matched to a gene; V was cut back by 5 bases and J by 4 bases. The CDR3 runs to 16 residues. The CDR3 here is CASSPLRGAVPDTQYF. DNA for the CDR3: TGTGCCAGCAGTCCCCTGCGGGGGGCTGTACCAGATACGCAGTATTTT.

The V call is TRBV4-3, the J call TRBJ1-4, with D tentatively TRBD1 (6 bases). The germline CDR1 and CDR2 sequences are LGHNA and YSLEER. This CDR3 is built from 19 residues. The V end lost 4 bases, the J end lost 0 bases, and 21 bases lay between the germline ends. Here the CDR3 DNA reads TGCGCCAGCAGCCGCTCCTTACGGCAGGGGAGTGCAACTAATGAAAAACTGTTTTTT. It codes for CASSRSLRQGSATNEKLFF.

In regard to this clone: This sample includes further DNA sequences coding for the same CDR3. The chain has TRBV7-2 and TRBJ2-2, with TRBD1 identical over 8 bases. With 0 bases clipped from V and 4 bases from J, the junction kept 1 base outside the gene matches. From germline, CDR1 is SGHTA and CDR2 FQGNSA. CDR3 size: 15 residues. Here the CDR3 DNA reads TGTGCCAGCAGCTTAGCCAGGGGGCGCACCGGGGAGCTGTTTTTT. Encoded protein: CASSLARGRTGELFF.

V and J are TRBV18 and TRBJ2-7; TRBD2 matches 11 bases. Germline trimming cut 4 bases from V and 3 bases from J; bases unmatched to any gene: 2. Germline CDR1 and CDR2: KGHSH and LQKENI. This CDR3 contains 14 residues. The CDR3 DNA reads TGTGCCAGCTCACAGGGACTAGCGGTCTACGAGCAGTACTTC. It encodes CASSQGLAVYEQYF.

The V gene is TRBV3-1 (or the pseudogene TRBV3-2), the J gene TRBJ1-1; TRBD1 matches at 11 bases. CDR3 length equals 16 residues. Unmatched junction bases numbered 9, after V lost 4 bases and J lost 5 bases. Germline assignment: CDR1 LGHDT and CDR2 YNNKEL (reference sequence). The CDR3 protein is CASSPRTGGGGTEAFF. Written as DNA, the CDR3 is TGTGCCAGCAGCCCTAGGACAGGGGGCGGTGGTACTGAAGCTTTCTTT.

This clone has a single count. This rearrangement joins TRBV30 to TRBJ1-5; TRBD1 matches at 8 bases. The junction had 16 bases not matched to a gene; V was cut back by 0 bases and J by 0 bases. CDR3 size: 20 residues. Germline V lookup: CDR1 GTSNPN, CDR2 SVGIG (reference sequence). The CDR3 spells CAWSVHRGFSGIYSNQPQHF. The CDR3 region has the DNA TGTGCCTGGAGTGTACACAGGGGGTTCTCCGGGATCTATAGCAATCAGCCCCAGCATTTT.

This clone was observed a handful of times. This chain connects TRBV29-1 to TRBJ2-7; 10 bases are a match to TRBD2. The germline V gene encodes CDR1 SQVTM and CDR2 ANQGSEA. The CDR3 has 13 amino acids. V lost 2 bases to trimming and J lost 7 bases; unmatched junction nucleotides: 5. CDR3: CSVERSSGREQYF. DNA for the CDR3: TGCAGCGTTGAAAGGTCTAGCGGGAGAGAGCAGTACTTC.

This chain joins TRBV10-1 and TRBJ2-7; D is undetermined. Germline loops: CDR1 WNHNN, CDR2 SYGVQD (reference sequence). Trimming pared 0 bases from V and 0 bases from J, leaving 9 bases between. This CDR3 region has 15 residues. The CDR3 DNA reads TGCGCCAGCAGTGAGTCTAGCTTGAGCTCCTACGAGCAGTACTTC. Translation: CASSESSLSSYEQYF.

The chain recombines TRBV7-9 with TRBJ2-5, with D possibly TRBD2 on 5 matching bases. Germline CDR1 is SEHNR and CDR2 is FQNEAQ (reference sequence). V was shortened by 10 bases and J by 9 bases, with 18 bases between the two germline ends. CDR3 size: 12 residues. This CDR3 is CATSPGLGAQYF. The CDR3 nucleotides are TGTGCCACATCCCCGGGTTTGGGAGCCCAGTACTTC.

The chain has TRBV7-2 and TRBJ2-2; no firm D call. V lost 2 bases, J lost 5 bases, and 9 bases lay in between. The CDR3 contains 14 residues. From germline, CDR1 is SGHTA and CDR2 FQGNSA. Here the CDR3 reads CASSLPHRTGELFF. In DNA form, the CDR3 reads TGTGCCAGCAGCTTACCACACAGAACCGGGGAGCTGTTTTTT.

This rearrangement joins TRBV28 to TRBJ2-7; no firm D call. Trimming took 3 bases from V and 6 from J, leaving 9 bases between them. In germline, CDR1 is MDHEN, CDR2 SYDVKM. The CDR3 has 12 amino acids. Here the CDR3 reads CASSFREAEQYF. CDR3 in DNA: TGTGCCAGCAGTTTCCGAGAGGCCGAGCAGTACTTC.

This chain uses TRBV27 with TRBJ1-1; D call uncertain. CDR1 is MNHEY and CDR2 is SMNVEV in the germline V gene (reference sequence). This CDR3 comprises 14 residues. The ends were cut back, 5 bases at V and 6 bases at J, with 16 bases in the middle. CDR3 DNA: TGTGCCAGCAGTCCCCTTATGGGGAGCCCTGAAGCTTTCTTT. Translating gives CASSPLMGSPEAFF.

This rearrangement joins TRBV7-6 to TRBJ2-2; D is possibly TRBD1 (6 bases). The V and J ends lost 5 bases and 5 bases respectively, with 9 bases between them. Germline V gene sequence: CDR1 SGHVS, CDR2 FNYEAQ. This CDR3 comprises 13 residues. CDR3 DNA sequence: TGTGCCAGCAGCCCAGGACAGACCGGGGAGCTGTTTTTT. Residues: CASSPGQTGELFF.